The entry below gives a single T cell receptor beta chain sequence along with its context. Its antigen is not known. This record comes from a study of beta chain features in type 1 diabetes. CD45RO/CCR7/CD25/CD127/CD95/CD27 staining was used to isolate CD4+ naive, central memory, regulatory and stem cell-like memory cells by sorting. Trimming took off 0 bases at V and 2 bases at J, with 12 bases between the two ends. Germline values: CDR1 SGHRS, CDR2 YFSETQ. The CDR3 sequence is 15 residues long. Investigators reverse transcribed all isolated RNA, so they sequenced expressed TCRB transcripts. A few million reads were obtained on average from naive, central memory and regulatory T cell samples. Generated by immunoSEQ multiplex PCR, the TCRdb table keeps only in-frame clones and is missing some. The sample yields nearly 700,000 clones, around an eighth seen once. Notes on the study in general: For type 1 diabetes patients, VDJ junctions showed fewer insertions and more deletions. Type 1 diabetes patients had TCRB CDR3s that were shorter (moderately but significantly so) in all four CD4+ subsets.

The chain joins TRBV5-1 to TRBJ2-7, with D perhaps matching TRBD1 (6 bases). This sequence was found in a man aged 18 to 29 with type 1 diabetes. The sequenced material came from naive CD4+ T cells from blood. The CDR3 is CASSLVGTSPYEQYF. The CDR3 bases are TGCGCCAGCAGCTTGGTCGGGACATCACCCTACGAGCAGTACTTC.